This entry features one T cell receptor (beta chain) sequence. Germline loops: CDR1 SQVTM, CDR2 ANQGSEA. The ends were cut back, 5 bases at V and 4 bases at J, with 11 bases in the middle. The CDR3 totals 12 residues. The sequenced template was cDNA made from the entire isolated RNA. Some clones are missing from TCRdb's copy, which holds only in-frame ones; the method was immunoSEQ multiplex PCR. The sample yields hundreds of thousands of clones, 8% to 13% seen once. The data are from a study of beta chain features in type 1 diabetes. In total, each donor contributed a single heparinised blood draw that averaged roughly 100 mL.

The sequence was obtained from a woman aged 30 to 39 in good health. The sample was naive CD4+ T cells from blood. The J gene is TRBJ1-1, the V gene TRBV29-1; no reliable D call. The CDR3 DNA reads TGCAGCGTTAAACGGGGTCTCACTGAAGCTTTCTTT. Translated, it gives CSVKRGLTEAFF.